One TCR beta chain is described in this entry. These data originate in a study of blood T cell repertoires in COVID-19. Study in general: The samples span acute and convalescent COVID-19 from the United States, Italy and Spain. T cells, B-cell-depleted T cells, or PBMCs provided the cDNA or gDNA that served as material.

V gave up 5 bases and J gave up 7 bases, with 14 bases separating them. The CDR3 length is 13 residues. Seattle researchers signed up patients amid active infection and tracked them longitudinally. In the authors' methods: Nucleated cell counts were estimated from reference gene primer amplification. Sequencing used immunoSEQ multiplex PCR; TCRdb keeps in-frame clones, though not all of them. V and J calls and clone size come straight from that table; D and trimming were deduced from the DNA. The sample shows approximately 170,000 clones, around 85% of them seen only once. The origin of this receptor is a man aged 80 or over with COVID-19, enrolled during active disease. Sequenced material: peripheral blood. The rearrangement links TRBV12-3 or TRBV12-4 to TRBJ1-2, with unresolved D. The CDR3 sequence: CASSLPDAGGYTF. CDR3 nucleotide sequence: TGTGCCAGCAGTCTCCCCGACGCGGGTGGCTACACCTTC.